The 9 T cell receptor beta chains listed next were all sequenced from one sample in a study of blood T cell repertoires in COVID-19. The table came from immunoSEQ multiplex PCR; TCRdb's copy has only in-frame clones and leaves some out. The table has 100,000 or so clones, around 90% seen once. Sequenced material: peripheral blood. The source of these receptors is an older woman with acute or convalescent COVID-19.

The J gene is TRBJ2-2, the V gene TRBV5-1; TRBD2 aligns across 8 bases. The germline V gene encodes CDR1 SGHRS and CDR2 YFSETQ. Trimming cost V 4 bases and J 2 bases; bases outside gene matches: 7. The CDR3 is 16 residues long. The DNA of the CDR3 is TGCGCCAGCAGCCCTAGCGGGCTGATTAACACCGGGGAGCTGTTTTTT. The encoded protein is CASSPSGLINTGELFF. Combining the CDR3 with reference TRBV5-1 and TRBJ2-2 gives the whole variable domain KAGVTQTPRYLIKTRGQQVTLSCSPISGHRSVSWYQQTPGQGLQFLFEYFSETQRNKGNFPGRFSGRQFSNSRSEMNVSTLELGDSALYLCASSPSGLINTGELFFGEGSRLTVL.

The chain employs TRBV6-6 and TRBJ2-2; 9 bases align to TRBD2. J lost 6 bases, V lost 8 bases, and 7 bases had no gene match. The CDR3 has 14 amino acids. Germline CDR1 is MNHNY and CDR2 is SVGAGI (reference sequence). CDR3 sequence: CASSSGIPAGELFF. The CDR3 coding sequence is TGTGCCAGCTCTAGCGGGATTCCCGCCGGGGAGCTGTTTTTT.

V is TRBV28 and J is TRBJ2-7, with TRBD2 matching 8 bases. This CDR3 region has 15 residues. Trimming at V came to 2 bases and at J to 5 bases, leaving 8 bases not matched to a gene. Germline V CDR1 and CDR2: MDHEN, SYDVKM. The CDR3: CASSLPGLEGHEQYF. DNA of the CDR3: TGTGCCAGCAGTTTACCGGGACTAGAAGGCCACGAGCAGTACTTC.

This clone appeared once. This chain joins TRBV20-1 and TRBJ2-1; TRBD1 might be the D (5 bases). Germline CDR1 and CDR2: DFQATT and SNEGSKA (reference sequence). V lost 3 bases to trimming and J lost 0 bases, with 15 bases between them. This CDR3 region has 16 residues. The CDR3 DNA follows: TGCAGTGCTAGTGGCATAGAAGGGGCCTCCTACAATGAGCAGTTCTTC. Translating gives CSASGIEGASYNEQFF.

CDR3 DNA sequence: TGTGCCAGTAGTAATGTTGGGCACTATGGCTACACCTTC. It translates to CASSNVGHYGYTF. The genes are TRBV19 and TRBJ1-2; D remains ambiguous. Per germline, CDR1 LNHDA and CDR2 SQIVND (reference sequence). The CDR3 runs to 13 residues. Between the trimmed V and J ends, which lost 4 bases and 3 bases, there was a span of 9 bases.

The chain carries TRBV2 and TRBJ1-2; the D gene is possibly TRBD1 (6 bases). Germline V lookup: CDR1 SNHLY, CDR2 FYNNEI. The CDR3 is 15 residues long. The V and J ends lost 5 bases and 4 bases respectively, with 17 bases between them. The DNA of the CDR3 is TGTGCCAGCAGTCAGAACTCGGGGGGCCCCTATGGCTACACCTTC. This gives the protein CASSQNSGGPYGYTF.

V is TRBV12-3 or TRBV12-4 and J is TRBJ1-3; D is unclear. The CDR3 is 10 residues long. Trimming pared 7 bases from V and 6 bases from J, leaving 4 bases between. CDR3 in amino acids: CASTLNTIYF. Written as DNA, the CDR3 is TGTGCCAGCACCTTAAACACCATATATTTT.

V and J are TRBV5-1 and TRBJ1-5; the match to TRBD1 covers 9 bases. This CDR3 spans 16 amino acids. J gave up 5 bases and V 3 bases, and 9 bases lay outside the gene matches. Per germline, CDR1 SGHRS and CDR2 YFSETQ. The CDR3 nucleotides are TGCGCCAGCAGCTCGGGCGGACAGGGGATCGATCAGCCCCAGCATTTT. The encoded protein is CASSSGGQGIDQPQHF.

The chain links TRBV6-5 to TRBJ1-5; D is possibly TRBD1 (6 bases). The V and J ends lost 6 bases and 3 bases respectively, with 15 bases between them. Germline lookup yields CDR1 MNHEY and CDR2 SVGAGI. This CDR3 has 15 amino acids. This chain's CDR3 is CASSHHREPNQPQHF. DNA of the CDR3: TGTGCCAGCAGCCATCACAGGGAACCCAATCAGCCCCAGCATTTT.